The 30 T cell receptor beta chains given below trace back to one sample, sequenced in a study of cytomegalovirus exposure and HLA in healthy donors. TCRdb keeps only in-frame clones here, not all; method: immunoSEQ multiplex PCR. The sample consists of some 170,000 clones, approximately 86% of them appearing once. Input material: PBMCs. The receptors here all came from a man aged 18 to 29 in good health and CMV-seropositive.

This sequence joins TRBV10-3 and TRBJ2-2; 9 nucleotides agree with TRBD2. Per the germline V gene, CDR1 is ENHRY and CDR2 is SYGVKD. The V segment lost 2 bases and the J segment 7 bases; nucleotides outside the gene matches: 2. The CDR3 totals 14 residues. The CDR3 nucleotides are TGTGCCATCAGTGAGGGACTAGCGTTCGGGGAGCTGTTTTTT. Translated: CAISEGLAFGELFF.

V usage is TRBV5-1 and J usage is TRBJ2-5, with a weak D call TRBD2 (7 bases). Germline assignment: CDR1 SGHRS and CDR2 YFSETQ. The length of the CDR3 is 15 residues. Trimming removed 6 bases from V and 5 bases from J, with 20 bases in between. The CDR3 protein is CASTPRGAPGETQYF. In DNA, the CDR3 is TGCGCCAGCACCCCACGGGGGGCTCCGGGGGAGACCCAGTACTTC. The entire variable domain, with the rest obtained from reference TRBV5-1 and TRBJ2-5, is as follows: KAGVTQTPRYLIKTRGQQVTLSCSPISGHRSVSWYQQTPGQGLQFLFEYFSETQRNKGNFPGRFSGRQFSNSRSEMNVSTLELGDSALYLCASTPRGAPGETQYFGPGTRLLVL.

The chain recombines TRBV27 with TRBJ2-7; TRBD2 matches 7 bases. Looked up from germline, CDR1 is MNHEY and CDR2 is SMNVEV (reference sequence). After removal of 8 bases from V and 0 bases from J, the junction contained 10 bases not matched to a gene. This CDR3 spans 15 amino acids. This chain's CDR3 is CASGLAGAGSYEQYF. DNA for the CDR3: TGTGCCAGCGGTCTGGCGGGAGCGGGCTCCTACGAGCAGTACTTC.

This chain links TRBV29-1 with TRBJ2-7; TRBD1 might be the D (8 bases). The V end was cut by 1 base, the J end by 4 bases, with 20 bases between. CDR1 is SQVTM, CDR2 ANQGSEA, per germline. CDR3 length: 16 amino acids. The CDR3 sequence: CSVEGGGTGLTYEQYF. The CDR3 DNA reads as TGCAGCGTTGAAGGGGGGGGGACAGGCTTGACTTACGAGCAGTACTTC.

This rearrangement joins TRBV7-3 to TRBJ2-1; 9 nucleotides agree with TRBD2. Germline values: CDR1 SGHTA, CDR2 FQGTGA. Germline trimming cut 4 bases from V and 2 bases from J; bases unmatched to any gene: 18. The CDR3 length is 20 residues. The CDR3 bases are TGTGCCAGCAGCTCCTCCTGGGGGACTAGCAGTGTCCCCGCCTACAATGAGCAGTTCTTC. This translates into CASSSSWGTSSVPAYNEQFF.

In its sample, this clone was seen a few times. The CDR3 DNA reads as TGTGCCAGCAGTCCCACAGGGCTGGACACCGGGGAGCTGTTTTTT. This encodes CASSPTGLDTGELFF. This chain joins TRBV25-1 and TRBJ2-2; D possibly corresponds to TRBD1 (6 bases). The CDR3 is 15 amino acids. Looked up from germline, CDR1 is MGHDK and CDR2 is SYGVNS. V lost 5 bases and J lost 3, with 13 bases in between.

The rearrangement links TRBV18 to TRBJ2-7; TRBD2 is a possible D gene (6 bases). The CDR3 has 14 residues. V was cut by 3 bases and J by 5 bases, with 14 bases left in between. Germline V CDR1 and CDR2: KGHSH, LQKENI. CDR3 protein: CASSPVGGRDEQYF. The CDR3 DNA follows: TGTGCCAGCTCACCTGTGGGGGGTAGGGACGAGCAGTACTTC.

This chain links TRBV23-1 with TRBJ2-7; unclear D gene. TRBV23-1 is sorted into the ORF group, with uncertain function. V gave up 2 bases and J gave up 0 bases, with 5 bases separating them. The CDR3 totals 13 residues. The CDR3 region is CASSQTGSYEQYF. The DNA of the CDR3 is TGCGCCAGCAGTCAAACTGGCTCCTACGAGCAGTACTTC.

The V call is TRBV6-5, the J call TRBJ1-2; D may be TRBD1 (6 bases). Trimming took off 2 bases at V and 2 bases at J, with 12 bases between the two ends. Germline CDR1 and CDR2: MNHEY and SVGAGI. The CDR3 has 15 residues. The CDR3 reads CASSYGGGSNYGYTF. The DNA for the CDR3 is TGTGCCAGCAGTTACGGGGGGGGCTCCAACTATGGCTACACCTTC.

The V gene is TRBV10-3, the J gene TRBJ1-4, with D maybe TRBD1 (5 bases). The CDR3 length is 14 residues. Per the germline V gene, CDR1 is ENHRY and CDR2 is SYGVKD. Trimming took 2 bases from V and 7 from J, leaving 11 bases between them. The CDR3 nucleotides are TGTGCCATCAGTGAGGGGGGGTCGGGTGAAAAACTGTTTTTT. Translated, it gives CAISEGGSGEKLFF.

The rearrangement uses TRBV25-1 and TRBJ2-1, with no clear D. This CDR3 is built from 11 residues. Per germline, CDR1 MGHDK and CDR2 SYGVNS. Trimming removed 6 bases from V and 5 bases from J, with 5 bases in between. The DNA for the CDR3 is TGTGCCAGCAGAATCAACAATGAGCAGTTCTTC. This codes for CASRINNEQFF.

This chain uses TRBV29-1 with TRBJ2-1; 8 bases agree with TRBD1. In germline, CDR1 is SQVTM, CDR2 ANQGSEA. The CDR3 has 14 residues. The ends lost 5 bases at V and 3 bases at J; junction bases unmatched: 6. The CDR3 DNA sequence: TGCAGCGTTCAGACAGGGGAACGCTACAATGAGCAGTTCTTC. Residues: CSVQTGERYNEQFF.

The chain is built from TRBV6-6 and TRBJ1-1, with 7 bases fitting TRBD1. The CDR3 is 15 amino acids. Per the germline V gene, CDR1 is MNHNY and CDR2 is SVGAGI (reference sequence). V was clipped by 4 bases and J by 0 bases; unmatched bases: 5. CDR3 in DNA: TGTGCCAGCAGTTCCCAGACAGGGATGAACACTGAAGCTTTCTTT. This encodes CASSSQTGMNTEAFF.

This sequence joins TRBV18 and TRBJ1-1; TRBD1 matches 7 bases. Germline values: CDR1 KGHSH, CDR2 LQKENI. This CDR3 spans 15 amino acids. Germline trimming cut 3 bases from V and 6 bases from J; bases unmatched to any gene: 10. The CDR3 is CASSPNGQVEAEAFF. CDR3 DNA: TGTGCCAGCTCACCGAACGGACAGGTGGAGGCTGAAGCTTTCTTT.

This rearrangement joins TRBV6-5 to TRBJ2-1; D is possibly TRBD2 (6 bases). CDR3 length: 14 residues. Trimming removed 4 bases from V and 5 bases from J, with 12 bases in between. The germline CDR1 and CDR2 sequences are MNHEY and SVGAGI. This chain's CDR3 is CASSFGSGHNEQFF. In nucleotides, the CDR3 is TGTGCCAGCAGTTTCGGGAGTGGCCACAATGAGCAGTTCTTC.

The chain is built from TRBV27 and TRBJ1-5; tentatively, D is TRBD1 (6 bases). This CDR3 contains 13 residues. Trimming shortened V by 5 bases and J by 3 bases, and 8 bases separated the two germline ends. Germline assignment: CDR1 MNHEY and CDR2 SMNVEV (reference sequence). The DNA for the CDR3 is TGTGCCAGCAGTCGACAGGCCAATCAGCCCCAGCATTTT. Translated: CASSRQANQPQHF.

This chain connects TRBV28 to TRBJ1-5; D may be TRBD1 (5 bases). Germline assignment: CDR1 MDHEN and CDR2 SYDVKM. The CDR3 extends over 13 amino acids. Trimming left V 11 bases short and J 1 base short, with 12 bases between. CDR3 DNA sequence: TGTGCCGCCCAGGGTCGGAGCAATCAGCCCCAGCATTTT. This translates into CAAQGRSNQPQHF.

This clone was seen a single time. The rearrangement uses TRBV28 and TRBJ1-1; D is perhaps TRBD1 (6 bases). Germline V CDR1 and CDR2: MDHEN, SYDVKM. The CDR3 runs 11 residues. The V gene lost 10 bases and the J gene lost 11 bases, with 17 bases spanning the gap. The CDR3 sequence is CATRPGGEAFF. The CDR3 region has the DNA TGTGCCACCCGGCCGGGGGGCGAGGCTTTCTTT. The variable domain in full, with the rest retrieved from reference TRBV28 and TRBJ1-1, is DVKVTQSSRYLVKRTGEKVFLECVQDMDHENMFWYRQDPGLGLRLIYFSYDVKMKEKGDIPEGYSVSREKKERFSLILESASTNQTSMYLCATRPGGEAFFGQGTRLTVV.

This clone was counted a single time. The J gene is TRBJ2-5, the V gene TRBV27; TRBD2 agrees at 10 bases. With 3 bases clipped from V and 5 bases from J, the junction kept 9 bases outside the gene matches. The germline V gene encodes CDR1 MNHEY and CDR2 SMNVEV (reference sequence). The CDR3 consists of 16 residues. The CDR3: CASSFRGAGGPETQYF. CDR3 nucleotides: TGTGCCAGCAGTTTCAGGGGAGCGGGAGGGCCGGAGACCCAGTACTTC.

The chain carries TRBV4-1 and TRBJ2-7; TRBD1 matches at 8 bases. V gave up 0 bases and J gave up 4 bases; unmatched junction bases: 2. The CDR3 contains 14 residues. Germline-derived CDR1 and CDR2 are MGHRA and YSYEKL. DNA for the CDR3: TGCGCCAGCAGCCAAGAGCAGGGGGCGTACGAGCAGTACTTC. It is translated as CASSQEQGAYEQYF.

CDR3 sequence: CASRAGNSPLHF. In nucleotides, the CDR3 is TGTGCCAGCAGGGCAGGAAATTCACCCCTCCACTTT. The J gene is TRBJ1-6, the V gene TRBV2; no clear D gene. V gave up 6 bases and J gave up 7 bases, with 7 bases separating them. In germline, CDR1 is SNHLY, CDR2 FYNNEI. This CDR3 is 12 amino acids long.

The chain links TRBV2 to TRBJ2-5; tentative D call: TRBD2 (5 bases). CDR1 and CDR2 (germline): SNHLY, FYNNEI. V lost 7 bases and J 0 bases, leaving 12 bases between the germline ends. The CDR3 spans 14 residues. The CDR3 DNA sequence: TGTGCCAGCAATACCCGGGGATACCAAGAGACCCAGTACTTC. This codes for CASNTRGYQETQYF.

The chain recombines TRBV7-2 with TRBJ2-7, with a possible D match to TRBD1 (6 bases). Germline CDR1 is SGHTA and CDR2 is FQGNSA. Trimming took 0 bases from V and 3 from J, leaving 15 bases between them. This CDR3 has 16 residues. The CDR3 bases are TGTGCCAGCAGCTTAGCGTTCCTTGGACAGAACTACGAGCAGTACTTC. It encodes CASSLAFLGQNYEQYF.

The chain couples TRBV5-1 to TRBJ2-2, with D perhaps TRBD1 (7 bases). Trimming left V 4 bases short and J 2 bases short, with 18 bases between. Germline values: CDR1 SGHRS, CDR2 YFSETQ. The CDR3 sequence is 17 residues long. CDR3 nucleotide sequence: TGCGCCAGCAGCCGATTACCCAGGGGGACTAACACCGGGGAGCTGTTTTTT. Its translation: CASSRLPRGTNTGELFF.

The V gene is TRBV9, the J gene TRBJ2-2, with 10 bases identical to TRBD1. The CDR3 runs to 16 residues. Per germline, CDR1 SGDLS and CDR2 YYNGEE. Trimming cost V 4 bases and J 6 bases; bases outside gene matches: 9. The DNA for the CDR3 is TGTGCCAGCAGCCCAGCTTTTGGACAGGGGGCCGGGGAGCTGTTTTTT. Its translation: CASSPAFGQGAGELFF. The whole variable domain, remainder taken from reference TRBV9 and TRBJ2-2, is DSGVTQTPKHLITATGQRVTLRCSPRSGDLSVYWYQQSLDQGLQFLIQYYNGEERAKGNILERFSAQQFPDLHSELNLSSLELGDSALYFCASSPAFGQGAGELFFGEGSRLTVL.

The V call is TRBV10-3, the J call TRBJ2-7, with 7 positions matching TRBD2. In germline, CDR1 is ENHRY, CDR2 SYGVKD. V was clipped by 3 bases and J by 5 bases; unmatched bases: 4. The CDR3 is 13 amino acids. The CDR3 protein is CAISDREGDEQYF. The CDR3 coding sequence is TGTGCCATCAGTGACAGGGAGGGTGACGAGCAGTACTTC.

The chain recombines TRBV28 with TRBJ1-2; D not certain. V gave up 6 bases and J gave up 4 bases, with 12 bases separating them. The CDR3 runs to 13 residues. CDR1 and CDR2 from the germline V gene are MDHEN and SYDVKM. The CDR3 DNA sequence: TGTGCCAGCAGCCTCGCGGGCTTCTATGGCTACACCTTC. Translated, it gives CASSLAGFYGYTF.

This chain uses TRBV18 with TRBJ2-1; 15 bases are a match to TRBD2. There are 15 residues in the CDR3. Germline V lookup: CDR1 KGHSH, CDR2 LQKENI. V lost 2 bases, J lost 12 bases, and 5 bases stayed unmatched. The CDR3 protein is CASSPNGLAGGGQFF. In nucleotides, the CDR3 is TGTGCCAGCTCACCAAACGGACTAGCGGGAGGGGGGCAGTTCTTC.

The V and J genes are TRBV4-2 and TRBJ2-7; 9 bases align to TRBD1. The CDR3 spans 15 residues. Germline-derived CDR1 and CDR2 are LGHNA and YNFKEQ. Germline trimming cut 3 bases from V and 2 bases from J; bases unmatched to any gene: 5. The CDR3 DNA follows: TGTGCCAGCAGCCATGTTCGGACAGGGGCCTACGAGCAGTACTTC. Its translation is CASSHVRTGAYEQYF.

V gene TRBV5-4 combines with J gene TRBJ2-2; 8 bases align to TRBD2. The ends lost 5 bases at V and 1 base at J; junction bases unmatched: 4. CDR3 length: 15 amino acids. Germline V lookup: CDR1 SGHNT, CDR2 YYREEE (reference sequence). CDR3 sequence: CASSTGTRNTGELFF. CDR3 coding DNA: TGTGCCAGCAGTACCGGGACTAGGAACACCGGGGAGCTGTTTTTT.